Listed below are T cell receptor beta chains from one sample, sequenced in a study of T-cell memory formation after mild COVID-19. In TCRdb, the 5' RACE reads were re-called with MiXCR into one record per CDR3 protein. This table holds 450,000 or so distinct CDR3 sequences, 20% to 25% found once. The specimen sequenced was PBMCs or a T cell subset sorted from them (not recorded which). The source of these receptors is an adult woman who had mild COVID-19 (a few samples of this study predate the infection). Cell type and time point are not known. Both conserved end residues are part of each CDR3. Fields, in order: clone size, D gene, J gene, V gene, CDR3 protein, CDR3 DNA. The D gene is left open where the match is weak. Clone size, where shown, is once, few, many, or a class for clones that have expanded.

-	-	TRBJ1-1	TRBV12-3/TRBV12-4	CASSFSMNTEAFF	TGTGCCAGCAGTTTTTCTATGAACACTGAAGCTTTCTTT
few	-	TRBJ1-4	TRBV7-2	CASSFRRVGNEKLFF	TGTGCCAGCAGCTTTCGCAGGGTCGGGAATGAAAAACTGTTTTTT
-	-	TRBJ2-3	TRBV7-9	CASSPPWQGDTQYF	TGTGCCAGCAGCCCGCCTTGGCAGGGAGATACGCAGTATTTT
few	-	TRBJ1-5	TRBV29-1	CSVGGESNQPQHF	TGCAGCGTCGGGGGGGAAAGCAATCAGCCCCAGCATTTT
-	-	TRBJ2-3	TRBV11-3	CASSHRLSTDTQYF	TGTGCCAGCAGCCACCGACTAAGCACAGATACGCAGTATTTT
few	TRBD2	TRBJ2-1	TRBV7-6	CASSLNGGEYNEQFF	TGTGCCAGCAGCTTAAACGGGGGGGAATACAATGAGCAGTTCTTC
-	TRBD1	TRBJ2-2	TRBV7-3	CASSTQGATGELFF	TGTGCCAGCAGCACACAGGGGGCGACCGGGGAGCTGTTTTTT
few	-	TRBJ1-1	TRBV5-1	CASSLERGTNTEAFF	TGCGCCAGCAGCTTGGAGAGGGGTACGAACACTGAAGCTTTCTTT
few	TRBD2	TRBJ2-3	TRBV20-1	CSAGWTSRRTDTQYF	TGCAGTGCTGGGTGGACTAGCCGCCGCACAGATACGCAGTATTTT
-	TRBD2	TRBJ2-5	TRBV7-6	CASSLGLGGTETQYF	TGTGCCAGCAGCTTAGGCCTGGGAGGGACAGAGACCCAGTACTTC
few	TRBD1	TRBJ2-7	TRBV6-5	CASSPRDRGSNEQYF	TGTGCCAGCAGCCCCCGGGACAGGGGGTCCAACGAGCAGTACTTC
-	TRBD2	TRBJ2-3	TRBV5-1	CASSFTSGGASDTQYF	TGCGCCAGCAGCTTCACTAGCGGGGGGGCCTCAGATACGCAGTATTTT
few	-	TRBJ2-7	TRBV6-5	CASSYRGGTYEQYF	TGTGCCAGCAGTTACCGGGGCGGTACCTACGAGCAGTACTTC
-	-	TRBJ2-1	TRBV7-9	CASSLGQGSRDNEQFF	TGTGCCAGCAGCTTAGGCCAGGGGAGTCGGGACAATGAGCAGTTCTTC
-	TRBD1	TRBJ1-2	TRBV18	CASSPEGTVNYGYTF	TGTGCCAGCTCACCGGAAGGGACAGTTAACTATGGCTACACCTTC
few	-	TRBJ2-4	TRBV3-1	CASSQGTLGAKNIQYF	TGTGCCAGCAGCCAAGGGACCCTAGGAGCCAAAAACATTCAGTACTTC
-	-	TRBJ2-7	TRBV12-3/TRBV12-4	CASSRRLSYEQYF	TGTGCCAGCAGTCGTAGACTCTCCTACGAGCAGTACTTC